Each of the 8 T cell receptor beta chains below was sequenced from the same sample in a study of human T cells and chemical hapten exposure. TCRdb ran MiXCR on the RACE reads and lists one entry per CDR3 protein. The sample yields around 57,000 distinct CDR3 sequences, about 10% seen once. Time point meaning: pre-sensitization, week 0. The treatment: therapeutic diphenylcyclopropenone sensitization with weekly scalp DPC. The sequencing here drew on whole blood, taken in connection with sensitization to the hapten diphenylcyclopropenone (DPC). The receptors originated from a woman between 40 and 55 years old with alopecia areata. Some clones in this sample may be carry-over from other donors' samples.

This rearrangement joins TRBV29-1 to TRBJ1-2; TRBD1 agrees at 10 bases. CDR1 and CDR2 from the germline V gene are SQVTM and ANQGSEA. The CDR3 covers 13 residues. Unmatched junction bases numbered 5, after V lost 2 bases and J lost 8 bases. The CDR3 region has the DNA TGCAGCGTTGAAAAGGGACAGGGGCTAGGCTACACCTTC. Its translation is CSVEKGQGLGYTF.

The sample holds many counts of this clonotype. The CDR3 reads CASSIGGAGLAHNEQFF. DNA for the CDR3: TGTGCCAGTAGTATAGGGGGCGCGGGACTAGCGCACAATGAGCAGTTCTTC. The chain carries TRBV19 and TRBJ2-1; 10 nucleotides line up with TRBD2. V shed 1 base and J 5 bases; nucleotides not matched to a gene: 8. The CDR3 is made up of 17 amino acids. The germline V gene encodes CDR1 LNHDA and CDR2 SQIVND (reference sequence).

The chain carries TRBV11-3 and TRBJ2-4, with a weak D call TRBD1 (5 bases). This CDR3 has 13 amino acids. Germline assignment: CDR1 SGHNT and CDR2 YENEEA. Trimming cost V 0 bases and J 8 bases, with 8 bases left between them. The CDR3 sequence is CASSLDRADIQYF. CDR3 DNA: TGTGCCAGCAGCTTAGACAGGGCGGACATTCAGTACTTC.

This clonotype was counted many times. In DNA form, the CDR3 reads TGTGCCAGCTCACCGAAGGAGACCCAGTACTTC. This sequence encodes CASSPKETQYF. The rearrangement uses TRBV18 and TRBJ2-5; D is ambiguous. V lost 3 bases, J lost 5 bases, and 4 bases lay in between. CDR3 length equals 11 residues. CDR1 is KGHSH, CDR2 LQKENI, per germline.

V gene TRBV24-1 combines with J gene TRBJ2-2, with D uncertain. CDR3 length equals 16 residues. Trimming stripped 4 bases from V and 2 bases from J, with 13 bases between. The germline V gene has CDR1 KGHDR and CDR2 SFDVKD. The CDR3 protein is CATSDARLENTGELFF. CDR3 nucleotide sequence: TGTGCCACCAGTGACGCCCGCCTTGAAAACACCGGGGAGCTGTTTTTT.

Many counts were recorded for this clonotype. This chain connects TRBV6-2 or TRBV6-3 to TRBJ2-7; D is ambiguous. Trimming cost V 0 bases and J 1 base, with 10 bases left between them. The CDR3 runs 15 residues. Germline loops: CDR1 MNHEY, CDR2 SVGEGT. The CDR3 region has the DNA TGTGCCAGCAGTTACTCTCGGACCACGTCCTACGAGCAGTACTTC. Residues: CASSYSRTTSYEQYF.

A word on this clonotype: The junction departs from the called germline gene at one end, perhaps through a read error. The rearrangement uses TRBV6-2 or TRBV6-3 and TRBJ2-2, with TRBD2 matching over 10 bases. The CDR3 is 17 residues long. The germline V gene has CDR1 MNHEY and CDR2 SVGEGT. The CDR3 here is CSSSKLAGGTNTGELFF. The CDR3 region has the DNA TGTTCCAGCAGTAAGTTAGCGGGGGGCACGAACACCGGGGAGCTGTTTTTT.

The CDR3 sequence: CASRGPSEGTEAFF. CDR3 coding DNA: TGTGCCAGCCGAGGCCCTTCCGAGGGAACTGAAGCTTTCTTT. The chain combines TRBV3-1 with TRBJ1-1; unclear D gene. V dropped 8 bases and J dropped 5 bases, with 18 bases sitting between them. The germline gives CDR1 LGHDT, CDR2 YNNKEL (reference sequence). CDR3 length: 14 residues.